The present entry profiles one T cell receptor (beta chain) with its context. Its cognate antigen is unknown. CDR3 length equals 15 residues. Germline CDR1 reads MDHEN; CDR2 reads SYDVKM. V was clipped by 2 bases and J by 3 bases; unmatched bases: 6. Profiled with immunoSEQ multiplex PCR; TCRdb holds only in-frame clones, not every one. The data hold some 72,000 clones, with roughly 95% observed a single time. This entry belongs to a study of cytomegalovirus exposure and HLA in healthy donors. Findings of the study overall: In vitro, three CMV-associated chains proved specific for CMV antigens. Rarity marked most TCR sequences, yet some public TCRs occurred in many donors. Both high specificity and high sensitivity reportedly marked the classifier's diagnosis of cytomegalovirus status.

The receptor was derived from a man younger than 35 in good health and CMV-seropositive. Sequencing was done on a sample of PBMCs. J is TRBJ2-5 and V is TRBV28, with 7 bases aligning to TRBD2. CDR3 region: CASSLSPAGEETQYF. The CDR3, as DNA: TGTGCCAGCAGTTTAAGCCCCGCGGGGGAAGAGACCCAGTACTTC.